The 22 T cell receptor beta chains presented below share a single source sample, sequenced in a study of human T cells and chemical hapten exposure. TCRdb independently ran MiXCR on the RACE reads; one entry per CDR3 protein. The profile covers more than 85,000 distinct CDR3 sequences, with about 9% appearing a single time and 2% to 3% taken by the ten largest. This sample's time point: pre-sensitization, week 0. Treatment described: therapeutic diphenylcyclopropenone sensitization with weekly scalp DPC. Here the sequenced sample was whole blood, taken in connection with sensitization to the hapten diphenylcyclopropenone (DPC). The receptors were sampled from a man between 35 and 55 years old with alopecia areata. Some clones in this sample may be carry-over from other donors' samples.

This clonotype was detected many times. The V call is TRBV6-2 or TRBV6-3, the J call TRBJ1-4, with TRBD1 matching over 7 bases. This CDR3 is built from 13 residues. J lost 8 bases, V lost 8 bases, and 8 bases had no gene match. CDR1 and CDR2 (germline): MNHEY, SVGEGT. CDR3 loop: CASLPGRGEKLFF. CDR3 in DNA: TGTGCCAGCCTGCCGGGCAGGGGGGAAAAACTGTTTTTT.

This clonotype was found many times. This chain connects TRBV6-1 to TRBJ2-7; D unclear. Looked up from germline, CDR1 is MNHNS and CDR2 is SASEGT. Deletions cut 3 bases from V and 6 bases from J, with 9 bases between. The CDR3 is 12 amino acids. CDR3 protein: CASSDRRAEQYV. The CDR3 DNA sequence: TGTGCCAGCAGTGACAGGAGAGCCGAGCAGTACGTC.

This clonotype was found many times. The chain uses TRBV7-2 and TRBJ2-2; D is unresolved. Germline values: CDR1 SGHTA, CDR2 FQGNSA. This CDR3 region has 13 residues. Between the trimmed V and J ends, which lost 4 bases and 6 bases, there was a span of 9 bases. This CDR3 is CASSSLGAGELFF. The CDR3 bases are TGTGCCAGCAGCTCCCTAGGAGCCGGGGAGCTGTTTTTT. The full variable domain, its missing parts supplied by reference TRBV7-2 and TRBJ2-2, is GAGVSQSPSNKVTEKGKDVELRCDPISGHTALYWYRQSLGQGLEFLIYFQGNSAPDKSGLPSDRFSAERTGGSVSTLTIQRTQQEDSAVYLCASSSLGAGELFFGEGSRLTVL.

This clonotype has only a few counts. J is TRBJ2-5 and V is TRBV6-8, with 9 bases aligning to TRBD1. V shed 0 bases and J 3 bases; nucleotides not matched to a gene: 5. CDR3 length: 16 amino acids. Looked up from germline, CDR1 is MNHGY and CDR2 is SAAAGT. In DNA, the CDR3 is TGTGCCAGCAGTTACTCGGACAGGGGACCCAAAGAGACCCAGTACTTC. Its protein is CASSYSDRGPKETQYF.

This clonotype has at least ten counts. The rearrangement links TRBV28 to TRBJ1-2; no firm D call. The CDR3 totals 13 residues. From germline, CDR1 is MDHEN and CDR2 SYDVKM. V was shortened by 4 bases and J by 8 bases, with 14 bases between the two germline ends. The chain's CDR3 is CASSSHATKGYTF. The CDR3, as DNA: TGTGCCAGCAGTTCTCATGCCACAAAGGGCTACACCTTC.

The chain carries TRBV5-5 and TRBJ2-3, with 9 bases aligning to TRBD1. From germline, CDR1 is SGHKS and CDR2 YYEKEE (reference sequence). The CDR3 spans 16 residues. J gave up 5 bases and V 4 bases, and 11 bases lay outside the gene matches. CDR3 loop: CASSPSLGQGRDTQYF. Written as DNA, the CDR3 is TGTGCCAGCAGCCCCTCTCTGGGACAGGGCAGAGATACGCAGTATTTT.

In its sample, this clonotype was seen many times. The chain combines TRBV29-1 with TRBJ2-1, with D tentatively TRBD1 (6 bases). Germline-derived CDR1 and CDR2 are SQVTM and ANQGSEA. The CDR3 sequence is 13 residues long. The germline V and J ends were trimmed by 4 bases and 9 bases, with 16 bases remaining between them. The CDR3 DNA follows: TGCAGCGTTGCCACAGGGTCCATCAGTGAGCAGTTCTTC. It encodes CSVATGSISEQFF.

Only a few counts were recorded for this clonotype. The genes are TRBV28 and TRBJ1-6, with a tentative D call TRBD1 (6 bases). Per germline, CDR1 MDHEN and CDR2 SYDVKM. V lost 6 bases and J lost 13, with 13 bases in between. The CDR3 is 12 amino acids. The CDR3 loop reads CASSSTGFPLHF. DNA of the CDR3: TGTGCCAGCAGCAGTACAGGGTTTCCCCTCCACTTT.

Ten or more counts support this clonotype. The chain is built from TRBV12-3 or TRBV12-4 and TRBJ2-7, with D uncertain. Trimming pared 3 bases from V and 3 bases from J, leaving 12 bases between. The CDR3 loop spans 14 amino acids. In DNA form, the CDR3 reads TGTGCCAGCAGTTTGGCTGGGGTCATCTACGAGCAGTACTTC. This sequence encodes CASSLAGVIYEQYF.

This clonotype was counted only a few times. The chain employs TRBV5-5 and TRBJ2-7, with TRBD2 matching 12 bases. The length of the CDR3 is 15 residues. Germline loops: CDR1 SGHKS, CDR2 YYEKEE (reference sequence). Trimming removed 6 bases from V and 2 bases from J; junction bases left unmatched: 6. The CDR3 here is CASNSLAGGPYEQYF. The CDR3 nucleotides are TGTGCCAGCAACTCACTAGCGGGAGGACCCTACGAGCAGTACTTC.

A few counts support this clonotype. V usage is TRBV29-1 and J usage is TRBJ1-1; D unclear. V was pared by 4 bases and J by 0 bases, with 6 bases between. The CDR3 has 12 amino acids. Germline values: CDR1 SQVTM, CDR2 ANQGSEA. The DNA for the CDR3 is TGCAGCGTTGGTGCAATGAACACTGAAGCTTTCTTT. Translating it yields CSVGAMNTEAFF. Based on the CDR3 plus reference TRBV29-1 and TRBJ1-1, the full variable domain is SAVISQKPSRDICQRGTSLTIQCQVDSQVTMMFWYRQQPGQSLTLIATANQGSEATYESGFVIDKFPISRPNLTFSTLTVSNMSPEDSSIYLCSVGAMNTEAFFGQGTRLTVV.

This clonotype was seen many times. The rearrangement links TRBV29-1 to TRBJ2-5; D call uncertain. The CDR3 is 12 amino acids. Germline CDR1 and CDR2: SQVTM and ANQGSEA. Deletions cut 5 bases from V and 2 bases from J, with 9 bases between. CDR3 nucleotides: TGCAGCGTTTTCAACGTTCAAGAGACCCAGTACTTC. Translated, it gives CSVFNVQETQYF.

This clonotype occurred many times. The gene calls are TRBV20-1 and TRBJ2-7; D is perhaps TRBD1 (6 bases). V was clipped by 6 bases and J by 2 bases, with 14 bases between them. This CDR3 is built from 13 residues. From germline, CDR1 is DFQATT and CDR2 SNEGSKA (reference sequence). Here the CDR3 reads CSAPQGSAYEQYF. CDR3 nucleotide sequence: TGCAGTGCCCCACAGGGTAGCGCCTACGAGCAGTACTTC.

This clonotype was seen only a few times. This chain links TRBV24-1 with TRBJ2-6; 9 bases are a match to TRBD1. Germline V gene data show CDR1 as KGHDR and CDR2 as SFDVKD. V shed 3 bases, J shed 3 bases, and the junction held 5 bases outside the gene matches. The CDR3 has 17 amino acids. CDR3 in amino acids: CATSDPGTGIGANVLTF. The DNA of the CDR3 is TGTGCCACCAGTGATCCCGGGACAGGGATTGGGGCCAACGTCCTGACTTTC.

This clonotype has just a few counts. The chain is built from TRBV7-8 and TRBJ1-2, with a weak D call TRBD1 (5 bases). Germline CDR1 SGHVS, CDR2 FQNEAQ. Trimming took 2 bases from V and 3 from J, leaving 13 bases between them. The length of the CDR3 is 15 residues. CDR3 protein: CASSLSRDRDYGYTF. Written as DNA, the CDR3 is TGTGCCAGCAGCTTAAGCCGGGACCGAGACTATGGCTACACCTTC.

The gene calls are TRBV4-3 and TRBJ2-1; 8 bases align to TRBD1. From germline, CDR1 is LGHNA and CDR2 YSLEER. The V and J ends lost 0 bases and 2 bases, in that order; junction bases with no gene match: 3. CDR3 length equals 16 residues. CDR3 loop: CASSQDPQGAYNEQFF. The CDR3 bases are TGCGCCAGCAGCCAAGATCCACAGGGGGCCTACAATGAGCAGTTCTTC.

This clonotype has only a few counts. This chain joins TRBV6-2 or TRBV6-3 and TRBJ2-3; 7 bases line up with TRBD1. The germline V gene encodes CDR1 MNHEY and CDR2 SVGEGT. This CDR3 is 14 amino acids long. V lost 11 bases, J lost 1 base, and 9 bases stayed unmatched. The CDR3 region has the DNA TGTGCCGGGAGCCCGCAGGGGGGCACAGATACGCAGTATTTT. It is translated as CAGSPQGGTDTQYF.

This clonotype occurred many times. V and J are TRBV6-5 and TRBJ1-6, with 8 bases lining up with TRBD1. With 5 bases clipped from V and 8 bases from J, the junction kept 8 bases outside the gene matches. The CDR3 length is 15 residues. Germline V gives CDR1 MNHEY, CDR2 SVGAGI. The CDR3 bases are TGTGCCAGCAGTCCCTCGGACAGGGCGTATTCACCCCTCCACTTT. Translated, it gives CASSPSDRAYSPLHF.

This clonotype occurred many times. V gene TRBV24-1 combines with J gene TRBJ2-7; D remains unclear. The CDR3 runs 12 residues. Germline V CDR1 and CDR2: KGHDR, SFDVKD. V lost 9 bases, J lost 3 bases, and 11 bases lay in between. The CDR3: CATYSGVYEQYV. The DNA for the CDR3 is TGTGCCACCTACTCCGGCGTCTACGAGCAGTACGTC.

This clonotype occurred many times. V gene TRBV6-2 or TRBV6-3 combines with J gene TRBJ2-7, with D unclear. The CDR3 runs to 14 residues. Germline V gives CDR1 MNHEY, CDR2 SVGEGT. The ends were cut back, 7 bases at V and 1 base at J, with 14 bases in the middle. This chain's CDR3 is CASKKGMISYEQYV. Written as DNA, the CDR3 is TGTGCCAGCAAAAAAGGAATGATATCCTACGAGCAGTACGTC.

In this sample, this clonotype turned up a few times. This sequence joins TRBV30 and TRBJ2-1; the match to TRBD2 covers 11 bases. J lost 4 bases, V lost 0 bases, and 11 bases had no gene match. Per the germline V gene, CDR1 is GTSNPN and CDR2 is SVGIG (reference sequence). The CDR3 has 18 residues. The CDR3 DNA reads as TGTGCCTGGAGTGTACTGCCTCTAGCGGGAGGATTGTACAATGAGCAGTTCTTC. Its protein product is CAWSVLPLAGGLYNEQFF.

This clonotype was observed many times. This chain links TRBV25-1 with TRBJ2-3; weak D call: TRBD1 (5 bases). CDR3 size: 14 residues. CDR1 is MGHDK and CDR2 is SYGVNS in the germline V gene. The V end lost 4 bases, the J end lost 2 bases, and 10 bases lay between the germline ends. CDR3 nucleotides: TGTGCCAGCAGTGGGGGCTCTCCCACAGATACGCAGTATTTT. Its protein product is CASSGGSPTDTQYF.